This T cell receptor (beta chain) was sequenced in a study of T cells in localized non-small cell lung cancer. Study conclusions and caveats: Higher T cell density in the blood was associated with longer overall survival, whereas higher adjacent-lung clonality associated with shorter survival. Tumor trailed uninvolved adjacent lung in T cell clonality, which peaked there. Adjacent lung held a median roughly 60 of the top 100 tumor clones. Sequencing, confined to only one tumor region, leaves heterogeneity possible.

In its sample, this clone was seen a few times. Its cognate antigen is unknown. The same CDR3 also results from other DNA sequences found in this sample. Clones were read by immunoSEQ multiplex PCR, and TCRdb kept only the in-frame ones, dropping some. The table lists some 130,000 clones, 89% of them singletons, with over 1.5% in the top ten. The sample was peripheral blood, taken before any cancer treatment. This clonotype originated in a female donor of 60 years or more with stage I lung adenocarcinoma.

The CDR3 DNA is TGCGCCAGCAGCTTTCAAGAGACCCAGTACTTC. Encoded protein: CASSFQETQYF. V gene TRBV5-1 combines with J gene TRBJ2-5; D unclear. This CDR3 is 11 amino acids long. Germline lookup yields CDR1 SGHRS and CDR2 YFSETQ. The V and J ends lost 2 bases and 2 bases respectively, with 1 base between them. The variable domain in full, with the rest retrieved from reference TRBV5-1 and TRBJ2-5, is KAGVTQTPRYLIKTRGQQVTLSCSPISGHRSVSWYQQTPGQGLQFLFEYFSETQRNKGNFPGRFSGRQFSNSRSEMNVSTLELGDSALYLCASSFQETQYFGPGTRLLVL.